This is a list of T cell receptor beta chains from one sample in a study of T-cell reconstitution after alpha-beta-depleted transplantation in children. MiXCR, run by TCRdb on the PCR reads, gives a single entry per CDR3 protein. Of approximately 640,000 distinct CDR3 sequences in the sample, roughly 17% were seen once. The specimen was PBMCs from the stem cell graft donor, collected from the stem cell graft. These receptors came from a human donor who donated a stem cell graft to a child with acute myeloid leukemia. The CDR3 runs from the conserved cysteine through the conserved F or W. The order of the fields is D gene, clone size, V gene, J gene, CDR3 protein, CDR3 DNA. The D gene is left open where the match is weak. Not all rows give a size; the values are once, few, many and, for expanded clones, a class.

>TRBD2|.|TRBV4-3|TRBJ2-3
CASSQDRLAGSDTQYF
TGCGCCAGCAGCCAAGATCGACTAGCGGGGTCAGATACGCAGTATTTT
>.|many|TRBV11-2|TRBJ2-3
CASSPRPPQAPSTDTQYF
TGTGCCAGCAGCCCCCGCCCCCCACAGGCACCTAGCACAGATACGCAGTATTTT
>TRBD1|many|TRBV15|TRBJ2-2
CATSSNVIQGTGELFF
TGTGCCACCAGCAGCAACGTGATACAGGGGACCGGGGAGCTGTTTTTT
>.|few|TRBV12-3/TRBV12-4|TRBJ2-2
CAPGDPNTGELFF
TGTGCCCCGGGGGACCCGAACACCGGGGAGCTGTTTTTT
>.|.|TRBV10-3|TRBJ1-6
CAISGTSSSYNSPLHF
TGTGCCATCAGTGGGACTTCTAGCTCCTATAATTCACCCCTCCACTTT
>.|.|TRBV5-1|TRBJ2-1
CASSFWGRGDEQFF
TGCGCCAGCAGCTTTTGGGGACGAGGGGATGAGCAGTTCTTC
>.|many|TRBV9|TRBJ1-5
CASSGGAPNQPQHF
TGTGCCAGCAGCGGGGGGGCGCCGAATCAGCCCCAGCATTTT
>TRBD2|many|TRBV10-3|TRBJ2-3
CAIRALGGEYTDTQYF
TGTGCCATCAGGGCTCTGGGGGGGGAGTACACAGATACGCAGTATTTT
>.|many|TRBV20-1|TRBJ2-5
CSASGRIRETQYF
TGCAGTGCTAGTGGCAGGATCAGGGAGACCCAGTACTTC
>TRBD1|many|TRBV6-1|TRBJ2-5
CASSPRVTGWETQYF
TGTGCCAGCAGTCCCCGGGTGACAGGGTGGGAGACCCAGTACTTC
>.|.|TRBV30|TRBJ2-1
CAWSTSRSYNEQFF
TGTGCCTGGAGCACTAGCCGCTCCTACAATGAGCAGTTCTTC
>TRBD2|many|TRBV12-3/TRBV12-4|TRBJ2-1
CASSRRGGGNEQFF
TGTGCCAGCAGTAGGCGGGGGGGGGGCAATGAGCAGTTCTTC
>.|.|TRBV20-1|TRBJ2-1
CSARDQGRVYEQFF
TGCAGTGCTAGAGATCAGGGCAGGGTCTATGAGCAGTTCTTC
>.|many|TRBV27|TRBJ1-5
CASSLDGGGQPQHF
TGTGCCAGCAGTCTGGACGGAGGAGGTCAGCCCCAGCATTTT